This T cell receptor beta chain was sequenced during a study of shared clonotypes between healthy human individuals (TCRdb year 2020). Notes on the research overall: A couple of women and a few men aged 18 to 49 years were included in the cohort. For each donor, three plates each were used for CD4 naive and CD4 memory, two plates were used for CD8 naive, and one plate was used for CD8 memory. The study deeply sequenced blood TCR repertoires of five healthy adults to estimate repertoire size and the extent of clonotype sharing between individuals. Different laboratories and diverse techniques were used to prepare libraries and sequence TCR repertoires, to increase sequencing depth and limit assay-specific biases. Leukapheresis yielded between about 0.9 and 10 billion PBMCs per donor. Overall study results and their limits: Pairwise subsampling indicated that sequencing depth was expected to affect the degree of clonotype sharing among donors. Only blood was sampled, and tissue TCR repertoires likely differ from those in blood. The genetic and exposure-history diversity represented was limited by the small number of donors. Across a handful of donors, around 5% of naive CD4, roughly 3.3% of naive CD8, 2% to 2.5% of memory CD4, and 0.4% to 0.45% of memory CD8 clonotypes were shared. Even with the large sequencing depth, rarefaction of the sorted-subset datasets indicated that sequencing was incomplete. Naive subsets generally had larger estimated clonotype richness than memory subsets. Clonotypes shared by all four sorted-subset donors showed higher generation probabilities than non-shared clonotypes.

This clone was seen just once. Its antigen has not been determined. No per-base quality is available; no much larger clone lies one base away. V and J lose 2 bases and 8 bases, and a span of 21 bases separates them. The germline V gene (reference sequence) gives CDR1 as GTSNPN and CDR2 as SVGIG. The cysteine opens and the phenylalanine closes a CDR3 of 15 amino acids. This entry keeps only the CDR3 DNA: 45 bases, framed from base 1. TCR CDR3 regions were amplified from genomic DNA by multiplex PCR using the deep immunoSEQ assay. Genomic DNA extracted from each cell subset was distributed evenly over all wells of several immunoSEQ 96-well plates, and each plate served as one replicate. For sorted subsets, around 200 ng genomic DNA, equal to about 30,000 T cell genomes, was loaded into each replicate PCR. Purified libraries were measured with a Qubit 3.0 fluorometer, size-checked on a Bioanalyzer 2100, and measured again with the KAPA Library Quantification kit. Each immunoSEQ 96-well plate was sequenced on its own single-read 150-cycle Illumina NextSeq 550 flow cell. Concerning the study's data processing: Because the immunoSEQ output included only junctional sequences and no quality scores, the filtering could not be the same as the filtering used for full-length reads. Sequences were annotated with PyIR, a Python wrapper for IgBLAST v1.9, using IMGT germline references to assign V/J genes and CDR3. Reads were filtered out if the reads had weak V/J assignments (E-value above 1e-6), no CDR3, stop codons, out-of-frame junctions, or ambiguous translated residues. V3J clonotypes were defined as sequences sharing the same inferred V gene, J gene, and CDR3 amino acid sequence. Percentage overlap between repertoires was calculated by dividing the number of shared unique clonotypes by the size of the smaller repertoire. RTK rarefaction, the Chao1 estimator, and Recon v2.1 estimates of unobserved clonotypes were used to assess repertoire richness. Generation probabilities for all TCRbeta clonotypes obtained by the gDNA method from a few donors were computed using OLGA. In its TCRdb copy, this immuneACCESS table keeps in-frame sequences only and misses some clones. Where compared with another copy, unresolved V genes explain less than half of these, and the others have no known cause. The V and J calls and clone size were taken over from that table, and D and trimming were inferred from the DNA. The sample data list around 2,000,000 clones, and about 94% of these were observed just once. The leading ten clones occupy around 1% of the sample.

CD8 naive samples were obtained by positive selection for CCR7 among CD45RO-negative cells, yielding a CD45RA+CCR7+ population from which TemRA cells were excluded. The donors were healthy, HIV-negative adults who had no recently reported acute infections or vaccinations. Every donor was a Caucasian adult living in Nashville, Tennessee, USA. Blood was collected by leukapheresis, and PBMCs were isolated by Ficoll-Histopaque density gradient centrifugation and then cryopreserved in liquid nitrogen vapor phase. Analytical flow cytometry was used to check the purity and quantity of each magnetically sorted T cell population. From each sorted fraction, genomic DNA was isolated and quantified by UV absorbance on a Nanodrop 2000c.

Recombination connected TRBV30 to TRBJ1-2, and possibly TRBD1, on 5 matching bases. The clonotype originates from a man aged 18 to 29 in good health. Material for sequencing was naive CD8+ T cells sorted from blood. Reading the label with the study, this specimen's cell subset or site is: CD45RA+CCR7+. The base sequence is TGTGCCTGGAGTCCCTTAGGCAGGGCCTTATTCGGCTACACCTTC. Protein translation: CAWSPLGRALFGYTF.